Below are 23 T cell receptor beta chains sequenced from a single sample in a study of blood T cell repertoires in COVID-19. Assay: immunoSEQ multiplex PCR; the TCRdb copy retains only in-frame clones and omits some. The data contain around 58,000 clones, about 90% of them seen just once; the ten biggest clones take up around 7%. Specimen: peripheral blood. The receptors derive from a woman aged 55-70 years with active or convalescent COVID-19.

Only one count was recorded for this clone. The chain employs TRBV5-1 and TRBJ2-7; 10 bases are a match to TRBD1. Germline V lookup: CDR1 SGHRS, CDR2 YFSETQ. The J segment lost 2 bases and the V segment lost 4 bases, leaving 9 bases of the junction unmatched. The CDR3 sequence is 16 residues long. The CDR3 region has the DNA TGCGCCAGCAGCAGGGACAGGGGAACGGGGACCTACGAGCAGTACTTC. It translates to CASSRDRGTGTYEQYF.

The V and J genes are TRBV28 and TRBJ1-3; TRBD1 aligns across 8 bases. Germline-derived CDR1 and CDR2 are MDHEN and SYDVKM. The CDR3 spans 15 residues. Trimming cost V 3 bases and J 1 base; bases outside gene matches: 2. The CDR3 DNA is TGTGCCAGCAGTTTCCAGGGGGCGTCTGGAAACACCATATATTTT. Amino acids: CASSFQGASGNTIYF.

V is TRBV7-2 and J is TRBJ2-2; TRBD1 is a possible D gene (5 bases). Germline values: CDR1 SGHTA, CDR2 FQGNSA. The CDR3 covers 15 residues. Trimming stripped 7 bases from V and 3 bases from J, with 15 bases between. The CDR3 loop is CASTSSRVYTGELFF. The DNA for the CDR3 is TGTGCCAGCACCTCCAGCAGGGTCTACACCGGGGAGCTGTTTTTT.

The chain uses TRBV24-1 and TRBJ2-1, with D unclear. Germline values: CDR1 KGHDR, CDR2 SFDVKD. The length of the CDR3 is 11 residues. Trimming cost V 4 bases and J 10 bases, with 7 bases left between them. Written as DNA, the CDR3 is TGTGCCACCAGTGAATTAGAGGAGCAGTTCTTC. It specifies CATSELEEQFF.

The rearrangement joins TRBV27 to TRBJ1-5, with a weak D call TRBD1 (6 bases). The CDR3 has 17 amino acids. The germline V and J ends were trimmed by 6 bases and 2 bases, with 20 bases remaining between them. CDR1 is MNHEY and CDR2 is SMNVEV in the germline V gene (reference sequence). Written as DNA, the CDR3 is TGTGCCAGCAGACGTCGCGGGGGCGGGGTCGGCAATCAGCCCCAGCATTTT. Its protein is CASRRRGGGVGNQPQHF.

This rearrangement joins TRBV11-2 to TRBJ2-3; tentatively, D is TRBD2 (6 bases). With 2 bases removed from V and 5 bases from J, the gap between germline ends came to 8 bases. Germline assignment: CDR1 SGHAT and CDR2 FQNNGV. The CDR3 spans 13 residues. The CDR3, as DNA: TGTGCCAGCAGCTTATCTAGCGTAGATACGCAGTATTTT. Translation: CASSLSSVDTQYF.

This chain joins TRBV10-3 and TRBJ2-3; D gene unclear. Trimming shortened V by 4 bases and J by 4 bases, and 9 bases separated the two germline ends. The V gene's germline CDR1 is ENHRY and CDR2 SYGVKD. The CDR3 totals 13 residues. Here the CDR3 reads CAISARDSDTQYF. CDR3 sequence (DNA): TGTGCCATCAGTGCTAGAGACTCAGATACGCAGTATTTT.

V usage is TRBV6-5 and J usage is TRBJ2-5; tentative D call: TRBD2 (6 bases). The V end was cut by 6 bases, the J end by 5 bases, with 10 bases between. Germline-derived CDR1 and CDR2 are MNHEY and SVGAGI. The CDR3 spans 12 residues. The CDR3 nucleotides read TGTGCCAGCAGAGGGACTGTGGAGACCCAGTACTTC. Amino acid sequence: CASRGTVETQYF.

As DNA, the CDR3 is TGCGCCAGCGCACCCACCTCAGGGGGCCGGACCGGGGAGCTGTTTTTT. As protein: CASAPTSGGRTGELFF. The genes are TRBV4-3 and TRBJ2-2; 8 positions agree with TRBD1. The CDR3 is made up of 16 amino acids. Germline V lookup: CDR1 LGHNA, CDR2 YSLEER. J gave up 5 bases and V 8 bases, and 13 bases lay outside the gene matches.

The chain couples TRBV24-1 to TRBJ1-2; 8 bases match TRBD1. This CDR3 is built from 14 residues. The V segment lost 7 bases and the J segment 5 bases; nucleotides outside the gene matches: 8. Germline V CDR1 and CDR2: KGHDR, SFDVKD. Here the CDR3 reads CATRSTGEGYGYTF. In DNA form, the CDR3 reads TGTGCCACCAGGTCGACAGGGGAGGGGTATGGCTACACCTTC.

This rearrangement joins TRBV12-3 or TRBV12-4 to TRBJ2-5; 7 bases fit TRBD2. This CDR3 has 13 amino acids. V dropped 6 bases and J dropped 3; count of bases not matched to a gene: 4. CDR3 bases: TGTGCCAGCAGCCTCGGACTAGAAGAGACCCAGTACTTC. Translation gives CASSLGLEETQYF.

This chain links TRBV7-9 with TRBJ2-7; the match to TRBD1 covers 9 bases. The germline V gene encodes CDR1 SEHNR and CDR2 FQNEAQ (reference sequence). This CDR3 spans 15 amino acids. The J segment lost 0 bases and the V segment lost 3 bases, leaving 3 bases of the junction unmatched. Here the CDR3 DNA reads TGTGCCAGCAGCTTGACAGGGGGTATCTCCTACGAGCAGTACTTC. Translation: CASSLTGGISYEQYF.

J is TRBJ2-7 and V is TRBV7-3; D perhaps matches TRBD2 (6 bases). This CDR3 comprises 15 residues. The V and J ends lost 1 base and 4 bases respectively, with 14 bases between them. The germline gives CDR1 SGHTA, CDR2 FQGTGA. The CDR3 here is CASSLNPGLRYEQYF. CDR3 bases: TGTGCCAGCAGCTTAAATCCGGGACTGCGGTACGAGCAGTACTTC.

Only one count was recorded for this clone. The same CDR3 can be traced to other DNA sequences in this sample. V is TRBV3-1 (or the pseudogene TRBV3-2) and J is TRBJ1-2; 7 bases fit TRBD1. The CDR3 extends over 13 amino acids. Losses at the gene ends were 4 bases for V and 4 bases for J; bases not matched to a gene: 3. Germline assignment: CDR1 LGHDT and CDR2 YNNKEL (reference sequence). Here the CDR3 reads CASSPGTAYGYTF. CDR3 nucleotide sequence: TGTGCCAGCAGCCCGGGGACAGCCTATGGCTACACCTTC.

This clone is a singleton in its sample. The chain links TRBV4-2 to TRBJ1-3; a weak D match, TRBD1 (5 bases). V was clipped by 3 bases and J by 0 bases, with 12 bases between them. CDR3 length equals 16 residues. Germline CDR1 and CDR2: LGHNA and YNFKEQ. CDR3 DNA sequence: TGTGCCAGCAGCCACGGGGACGGGAGCTCTGGAAACACCATATATTTT. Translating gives CASSHGDGSSGNTIYF.

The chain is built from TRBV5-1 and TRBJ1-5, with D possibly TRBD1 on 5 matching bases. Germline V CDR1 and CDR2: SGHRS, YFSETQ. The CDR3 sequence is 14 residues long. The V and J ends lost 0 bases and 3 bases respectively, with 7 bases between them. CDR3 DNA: TGCGCCAGCAGCTTGGAGGGACTCAATCAGCCCCAGCATTTT. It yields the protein CASSLEGLNQPQHF.

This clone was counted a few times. The CDR3 DNA reads TGTGCCAGCAGCCTCAGGACAGGGTCGGCCACCGGGGAGCTGTTTTTT. Translation gives CASSLRTGSATGELFF. The chain employs TRBV5-4 and TRBJ2-2, with 8 bases aligning to TRBD1. Looked up from germline, CDR1 is SGHNT and CDR2 is YYREEE (reference sequence). The V and J ends lost 4 bases and 4 bases, in that order; junction bases with no gene match: 9. This CDR3 has 16 amino acids. Using reference TRBV5-4 and TRBJ2-2 for the parts outside the CDR3, the full variable domain is ETGVTQSPTHLIKTRGQQVTLRCSSQSGHNTVSWYQQALGQGPQFIFQYYREEENGRGNFPPRFSGLQFPNYSSELNVNALELDDSALYLCASSLRTGSATGELFFGEGSRLTVL.

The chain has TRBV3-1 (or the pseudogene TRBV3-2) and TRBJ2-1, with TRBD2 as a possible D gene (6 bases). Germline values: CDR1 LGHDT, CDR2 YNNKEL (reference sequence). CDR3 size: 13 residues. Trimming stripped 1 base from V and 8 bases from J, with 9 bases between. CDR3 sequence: CASSQVTGDEQFF. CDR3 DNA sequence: TGTGCCAGCAGCCAAGTAACGGGAGATGAGCAGTTCTTC.

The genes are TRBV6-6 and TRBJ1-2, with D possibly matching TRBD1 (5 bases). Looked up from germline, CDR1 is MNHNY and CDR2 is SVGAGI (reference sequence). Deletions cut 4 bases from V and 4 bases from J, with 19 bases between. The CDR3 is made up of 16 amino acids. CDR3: CASSSEFRQSSYGYTF. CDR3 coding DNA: TGTGCCAGCAGTTCCGAATTTCGACAGAGCTCCTATGGCTACACCTTC.

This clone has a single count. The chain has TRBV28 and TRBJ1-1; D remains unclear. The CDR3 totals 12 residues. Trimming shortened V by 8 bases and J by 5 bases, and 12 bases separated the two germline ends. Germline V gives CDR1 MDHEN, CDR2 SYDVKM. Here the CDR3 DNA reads TGTGCCAGCTGCACGGCCGGGACTGAAGCTTTCTTT. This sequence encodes CASCTAGTEAFF.

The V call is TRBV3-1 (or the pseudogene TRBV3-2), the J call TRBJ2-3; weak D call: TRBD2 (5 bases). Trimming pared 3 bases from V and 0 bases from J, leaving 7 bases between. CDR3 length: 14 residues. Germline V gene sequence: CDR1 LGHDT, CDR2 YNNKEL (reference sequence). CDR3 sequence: CASSQRESTDTQYF. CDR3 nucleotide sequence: TGTGCCAGCAGCCAGAGGGAAAGCACAGATACGCAGTATTTT.

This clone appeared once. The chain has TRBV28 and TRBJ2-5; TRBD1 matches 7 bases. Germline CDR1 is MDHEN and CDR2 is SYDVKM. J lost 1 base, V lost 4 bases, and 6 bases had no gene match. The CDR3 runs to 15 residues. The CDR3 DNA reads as TGTGCCAGCAGTTCCAAGGACAGGACCCAAGAGACCCAGTACTTC. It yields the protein CASSSKDRTQETQYF.

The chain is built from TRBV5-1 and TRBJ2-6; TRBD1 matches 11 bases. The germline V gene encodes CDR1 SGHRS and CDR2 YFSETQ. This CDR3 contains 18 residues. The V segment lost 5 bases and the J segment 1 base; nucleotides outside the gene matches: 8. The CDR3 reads CASSPSGTGGSGANVLTF. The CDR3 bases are TGCGCCAGCAGTCCTTCCGGGACAGGGGGTTCTGGGGCCAACGTCCTGACTTTC. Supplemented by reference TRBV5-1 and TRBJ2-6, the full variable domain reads KAGVTQTPRYLIKTRGQQVTLSCSPISGHRSVSWYQQTPGQGLQFLFEYFSETQRNKGNFPGRFSGRQFSNSRSEMNVSTLELGDSALYLCASSPSGTGGSGANVLTFGAGSRLTVL.